The 22 T cell receptor beta chains in this list originate from one sample, sequenced in a study of blood T cells in healthy people across ages. It was with a sample-barcoded 5' primer and a J-beta primer mix that a second PCR of roughly 6 to 11 cycles was run. TCRdb passed the 5' RACE reads through MiXCR, listing each CDR3 protein once. The sample records approximately 790,000 distinct CDR3 sequences, about 59% being singletons. The source material was blood. The origin of the receptors is a man aged 25-45 years in good health.

The rearrangement links TRBV5-8 to TRBJ2-1; D uncertain. In germline, CDR1 is SGHTS, CDR2 YDEGEE. CDR3 length equals 16 residues. The V end lost 2 bases, the J end lost 3 bases, and 15 bases lay between the germline ends. CDR3 loop: CASSFVEVPDYNEQFF. In nucleotides, the CDR3 is TGTGCCAGCAGCTTCGTTGAGGTCCCCGACTACAATGAGCAGTTCTTC.

This chain connects TRBV7-2 to TRBJ2-3, with TRBD1 as a possible D gene (6 bases). V shed 8 bases and J shed 5 bases, with 17 bases lying between them. CDR1 is SGHTA and CDR2 is FQGNSA in the germline V gene. The CDR3 consists of 14 residues. CDR3 DNA sequence: TGTGCCAGCGGACCCTTGCAGGGGCAAGATACGCAGTATTTT. Translating gives CASGPLQGQDTQYF.

There are a few counts of this clonotype. The chain recombines TRBV15 with TRBJ2-5; TRBD2 is a possible D gene (6 bases). The CDR3 has 14 amino acids. Per germline, CDR1 LNHNV and CDR2 YYDKDF (reference sequence). V dropped 0 bases and J dropped 5 bases, with 10 bases sitting between them. This CDR3 is CATSREPGSETQYF. The CDR3 DNA is TGTGCCACCAGCAGAGAACCCGGGAGTGAGACCCAGTACTTC.

With respect to this clonotype: The junction departs from germline at one end; a sequencing error may be responsible. The chain carries TRBV4-2 and TRBJ2-6, with a tentative D call TRBD1 (5 bases). The V gene's germline CDR1 is LGHNA and CDR2 YNFKEQ. There are 16 residues in the CDR3. This CDR3 is CASSQGWFSGANVPTF. In DNA form, the CDR3 reads TGTGCCAGCAGCCAAGGTTGGTTCTCTGGGGCCAACGTCCCGACTTTC.

V gene TRBV13 combines with J gene TRBJ1-6, with 8 nucleotides matching TRBD1. The germline CDR1 and CDR2 sequences are PRHDT and FYEKMQ (reference sequence). The V segment lost 0 bases and the J segment 9 bases; nucleotides outside the gene matches: 4. The length of the CDR3 is 15 residues. The CDR3 spells CASSLGQGGSSPLHF. In DNA form, the CDR3 reads TGTGCCAGCAGCTTAGGACAGGGGGGAAGTTCACCCCTCCACTTT.

This chain uses TRBV4-3 with TRBJ1-6; no clear D gene. The CDR3 sequence is 16 residues long. Trimming stripped 0 bases from V and 9 bases from J, with 15 bases between. Germline CDR1 is LGHNA and CDR2 is YSLEER. DNA for the CDR3: TGCGCCAGCAGCCAAGATCGTAGCGGCAAGGGTTCACCCCTCCACTTT. Its translation: CASSQDRSGKGSPLHF.

This chain uses TRBV6-2 or TRBV6-3 with TRBJ2-5; 8 bases align to TRBD2. Germline trimming cut 0 bases from V and 2 bases from J; bases unmatched to any gene: 14. This CDR3 comprises 19 residues. Looked up from germline, CDR1 is MNHEY and CDR2 is SVGEGT. This CDR3 is CASSYSTVMRRGAQETQYF. In DNA form, the CDR3 reads TGTGCCAGCAGTTACTCGACGGTGATGAGGCGGGGGGCTCAAGAGACCCAGTACTTC.

This chain links TRBV20-1 with TRBJ2-5, with 13 bases that match TRBD2. The CDR3 runs to 17 residues. Germline CDR1 is DFQATT and CDR2 is SNEGSKA (reference sequence). V shed 2 bases and J 0 bases; nucleotides not matched to a gene: 6. The CDR3 DNA reads TGCAGTGCTAGACCGGGACTAGCGGGGTCATACCAAGAGACCCAGTACTTC. Translation: CSARPGLAGSYQETQYF.

V usage is TRBV20-1 and J usage is TRBJ2-1; 7 bases fit TRBD2. This CDR3 has 14 residues. Germline lookup yields CDR1 DFQATT and CDR2 SNEGSKA (reference sequence). The trim removed 5 bases at V and 7 bases at J, leaving 11 bases unmatched. The CDR3 spells CSAPLSGGGNEQFF. The CDR3 DNA reads TGCAGTGCTCCTCTAAGTGGGGGAGGGAATGAGCAGTTCTTC.

This clonotype turned up a few times. The chain links TRBV7-2 to TRBJ2-3; possible D gene TRBD2, 6 bases. CDR1 and CDR2 from the germline V gene are SGHTA and FQGNSA. The CDR3 spans 13 residues. With 5 bases removed from V and 4 bases from J, the gap between germline ends came to 10 bases. The CDR3, as DNA: TGTGCCAGCAGCATACTAGCATCAGATACGCAGTATTTT. Translating gives CASSILASDTQYF.

Only one count was recorded for this clonotype. The J gene is TRBJ2-3, the V gene TRBV7-2; D is possibly TRBD2 (5 bases). Germline CDR1 SGHTA, CDR2 FQGNSA. Trimming left V 1 base short and J 6 bases short, with 14 bases between. The CDR3 length is 15 residues. In DNA form, the CDR3 reads TGTGCCAGCAGCTTAGGAGGGAATTCATTCGATACGCAGTATTTT. Encoded protein: CASSLGGNSFDTQYF.

This chain joins TRBV29-1 and TRBJ2-1; D might be TRBD2 (6 bases). Trimming pared 7 bases from V and 8 bases from J, leaving 21 bases between. Per the germline V gene, CDR1 is SQVTM and CDR2 is ANQGSEA. There are 14 residues in the CDR3. The CDR3 DNA is TGCAGCGCCACGGCGAGAGCGGGCGGGGATGAGCAGTTCTTC. Protein product: CSATARAGGDEQFF.

V gene TRBV18 combines with J gene TRBJ2-4, with D unresolved. The J call is uncertain, as TRBJ2-7 better fits the DNA end. The CDR3 totals 15 residues. The V gene's germline CDR1 is KGHSH and CDR2 LQKENI. The CDR3 loop is CASSPTRTAAYEQYF. In nucleotides, the CDR3 is TGTGCCAGCTCACCAACTCGGACGGCAGCCTACGAGCAGTACTTC.

This clonotype was found a few times. The chain uses TRBV20-1 and TRBJ2-5; maybe TRBD1 (6 bases). The V end lost 2 bases, the J end lost 7 bases, and 14 bases lay between the germline ends. The CDR3 contains 13 residues. Per germline, CDR1 DFQATT and CDR2 SNEGSKA (reference sequence). Written as DNA, the CDR3 is TGCAGTGCTAGACCAGGGGCGCGGGCGACCCAGTACTTC. This encodes CSARPGARATQYF.

The genes are TRBV20-1 and TRBJ2-3; D might be TRBD1 or TRBD2, each matching 5 bases. Germline CDR1 is DFQATT and CDR2 is SNEGSKA (reference sequence). The CDR3 consists of 17 residues. Trimming removed 0 bases at V and 0 bases at J, with 16 bases between. The chain's CDR3 is CSARDRQGAGSTDTQYF. CDR3 bases: TGCAGTGCTAGAGATCGTCAGGGCGCGGGCAGCACAGATACGCAGTATTTT.

This clonotype was recorded once. An end of the junction differs from the germline gene, which may be a read error. CDR3 in amino acids: CASSLGGASYNGQFF. In DNA form, the CDR3 reads TGCGCCAGCAGCTTAGGGGGGGCATCCTACAATGGGCAGTTCTTC. This chain connects TRBV5-1 to TRBJ2-1; D might be TRBD2 (7 bases). There are 15 residues in the CDR3. CDR1 SGHRS and CDR2 YFSETQ come from the germline V gene.

This clonotype turned up a few times. The chain is built from TRBV5-1 and TRBJ2-7; possibly TRBD1 or TRBD2 for D (5 bases each). Germline V gene data show CDR1 as SGHRS and CDR2 as YFSETQ. This CDR3 has 13 residues. V was clipped by 7 bases and J by 3 bases, with 14 bases between them. Here the CDR3 reads CASGTEPLYEQYF. In nucleotides, the CDR3 is TGCGCCAGCGGGACCGAGCCCCTCTACGAGCAGTACTTC.

This clonotype was recorded at least ten times. This chain links TRBV24-1 with TRBJ2-3; D possibly corresponds to TRBD2 (6 bases). V was clipped by 0 bases and J by 2 bases, with 8 bases between them. Germline CDR1 is KGHDR and CDR2 is SFDVKD. The CDR3 is made up of 15 amino acids. CDR3 DNA: TGTGCCACCAGTGATTTGGGGGAGGACACAGATACGCAGTATTTT. Translation: CATSDLGEDTDTQYF.

The J gene is TRBJ1-2, the V gene TRBV4-3; tentatively, D is TRBD1 (5 bases). V gave up 4 bases and J gave up 3 bases, with 12 bases separating them. The CDR3 consists of 14 residues. Per the germline V gene, CDR1 is LGHNA and CDR2 is YSLEER. The CDR3 DNA sequence: TGCGCCAGCAGCCTCCGGGACGGCGACTATGGCTACACCTTC. Its translation: CASSLRDGDYGYTF.

The genes are TRBV20-1 and TRBJ2-4; weak D call: TRBD1 (5 bases). Germline V gene sequence: CDR1 DFQATT, CDR2 SNEGSKA (reference sequence). The V end was cut by 5 bases, the J end by 1 base, with 9 bases between. The CDR3 runs 13 residues. CDR3 protein: CSAGQGAKNIQYF. CDR3 coding DNA: TGCAGTGCTGGCCAGGGTGCCAAAAACATTCAGTACTTC.

This clonotype was detected only once. The genes are TRBV28 and TRBJ1-2; tentatively, D is TRBD1 (5 bases). This CDR3 region has 14 residues. Germline V CDR1 and CDR2: MDHEN, SYDVKM. Trimming removed 5 bases at V and 6 bases at J, with 16 bases between. The DNA of the CDR3 is TGTGCCAGCAGTATGGACTGGGGGGGTCATGGCTACACCTTC. It translates to CASSMDWGGHGYTF.

The rearrangement links TRBV15 to TRBJ1-2; D gene uncertain. Germline CDR1 is LNHNV and CDR2 is YYDKDF (reference sequence). Trimming pared 1 base from V and 8 bases from J, leaving 8 bases between. The CDR3 runs 12 residues. The CDR3 nucleotides are TGTGCCACCAGCAGAGCCTCAGGCGGCTACACCTTC. Protein product: CATSRASGGYTF.